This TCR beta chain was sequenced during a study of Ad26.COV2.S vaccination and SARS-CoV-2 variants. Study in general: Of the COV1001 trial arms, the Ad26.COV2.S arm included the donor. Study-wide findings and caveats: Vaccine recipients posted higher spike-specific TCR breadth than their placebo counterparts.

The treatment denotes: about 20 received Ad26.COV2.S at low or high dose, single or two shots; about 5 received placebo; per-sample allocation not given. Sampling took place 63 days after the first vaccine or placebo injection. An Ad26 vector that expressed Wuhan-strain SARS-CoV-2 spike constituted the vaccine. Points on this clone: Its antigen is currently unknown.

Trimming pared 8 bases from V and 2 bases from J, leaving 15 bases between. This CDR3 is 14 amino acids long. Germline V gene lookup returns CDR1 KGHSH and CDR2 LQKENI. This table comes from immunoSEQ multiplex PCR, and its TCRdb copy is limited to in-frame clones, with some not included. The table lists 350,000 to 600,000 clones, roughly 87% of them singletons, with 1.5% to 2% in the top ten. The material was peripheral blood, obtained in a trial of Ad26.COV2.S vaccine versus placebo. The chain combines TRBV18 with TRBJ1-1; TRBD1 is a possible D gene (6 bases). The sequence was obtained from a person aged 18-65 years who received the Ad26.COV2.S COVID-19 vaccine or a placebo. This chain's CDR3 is CASQRGGANTEAFF. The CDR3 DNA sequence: TGTGCCAGCCAACGCGGGGGGGCTAACACTGAAGCTTTCTTT.